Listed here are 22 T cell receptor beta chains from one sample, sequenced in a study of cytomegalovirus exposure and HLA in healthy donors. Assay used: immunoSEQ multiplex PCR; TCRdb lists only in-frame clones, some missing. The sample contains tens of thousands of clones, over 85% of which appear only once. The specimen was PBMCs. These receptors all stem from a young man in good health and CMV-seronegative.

This CDR3 reads CASSYSTSVSYEQYF. The CDR3 DNA sequence: TGTGCCAGCAGTTACTCGACTAGCGTCTCCTACGAGCAGTACTTC. The J gene is TRBJ2-7, the V gene TRBV6-6; 8 positions match TRBD2. The germline V gene encodes CDR1 MNHNY and CDR2 SVGAGI (reference sequence). V shed 0 bases, J shed 0 bases, and the junction held 1 base outside the gene matches. This CDR3 region has 15 residues.

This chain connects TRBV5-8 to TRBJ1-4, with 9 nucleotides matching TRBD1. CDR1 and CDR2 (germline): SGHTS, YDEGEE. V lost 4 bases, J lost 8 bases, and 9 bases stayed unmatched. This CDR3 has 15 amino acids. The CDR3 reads CASSPRDRASEKLFF. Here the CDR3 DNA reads TGTGCCAGCAGCCCCCGGGACAGGGCTAGCGAAAAACTGTTTTTT.

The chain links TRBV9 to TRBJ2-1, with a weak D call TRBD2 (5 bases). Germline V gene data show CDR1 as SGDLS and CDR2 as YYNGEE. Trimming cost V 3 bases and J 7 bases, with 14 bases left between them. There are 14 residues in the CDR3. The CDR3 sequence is CASSAGGSVNEQFF. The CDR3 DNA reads TGTGCCAGCAGCGCCGGCGGGTCGGTGAATGAGCAGTTCTTC.

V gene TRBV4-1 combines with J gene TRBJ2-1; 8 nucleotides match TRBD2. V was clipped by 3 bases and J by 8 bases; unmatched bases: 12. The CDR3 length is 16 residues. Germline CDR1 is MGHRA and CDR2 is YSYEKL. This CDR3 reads CASSQEEGTSGHEQFF. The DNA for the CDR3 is TGCGCCAGCAGCCAGGAAGAGGGGACTAGTGGGCATGAGCAGTTCTTC.

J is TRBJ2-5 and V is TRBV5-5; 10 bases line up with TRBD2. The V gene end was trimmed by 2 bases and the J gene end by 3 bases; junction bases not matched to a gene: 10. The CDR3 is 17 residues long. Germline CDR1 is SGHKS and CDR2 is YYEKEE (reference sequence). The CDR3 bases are TGTGCCAGCAGCTTATCAGCGGGAGGGCATATGAAAGAGACCCAGTACTTC. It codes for CASSLSAGGHMKETQYF. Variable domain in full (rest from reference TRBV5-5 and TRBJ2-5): DAGVTQSPTHLIKTRGQQVTLRCSPISGHKSVSWYQQVLGQGPQFIFQYYEKEERGRGNFPDRFSARQFPNYSSELNVNALLLGDSALYLCASSLSAGGHMKETQYFGPGTRLLVL.

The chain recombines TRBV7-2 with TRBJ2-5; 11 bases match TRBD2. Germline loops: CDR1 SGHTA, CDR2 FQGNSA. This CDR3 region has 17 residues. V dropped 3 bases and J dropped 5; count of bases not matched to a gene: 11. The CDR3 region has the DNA TGTGCCAGCAGCTTGCGTAGCGGGAGGGCCTTAGGGGAGACCCAGTACTTC. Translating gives CASSLRSGRALGETQYF.

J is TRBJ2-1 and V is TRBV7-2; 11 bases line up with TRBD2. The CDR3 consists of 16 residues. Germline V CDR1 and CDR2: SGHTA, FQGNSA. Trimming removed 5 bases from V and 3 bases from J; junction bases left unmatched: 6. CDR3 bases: TGTGCCAGCAGCGCCTATGGGACTAGCGGCTACAATGAGCAGTTCTTC. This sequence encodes CASSAYGTSGYNEQFF. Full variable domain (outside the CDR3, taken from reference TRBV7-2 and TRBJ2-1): GAGVSQSPSNKVTEKGKDVELRCDPISGHTALYWYRQSLGQGLEFLIYFQGNSAPDKSGLPSDRFSAERTGGSVSTLTIQRTQQEDSAVYLCASSAYGTSGYNEQFFGPGTRLTVL.

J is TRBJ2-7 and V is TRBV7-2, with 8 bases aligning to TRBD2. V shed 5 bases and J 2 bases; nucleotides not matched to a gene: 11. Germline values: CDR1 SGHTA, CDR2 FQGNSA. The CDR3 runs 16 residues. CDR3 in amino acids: CASSLGGGHHPYEQYF. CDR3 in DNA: TGTGCCAGCAGCCTCGGGGGGGGGCACCATCCCTACGAGCAGTACTTC. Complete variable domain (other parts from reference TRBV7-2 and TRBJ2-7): GAGVSQSPSNKVTEKGKDVELRCDPISGHTALYWYRQSLGQGLEFLIYFQGNSAPDKSGLPSDRFSAERTGGSVSTLTIQRTQQEDSAVYLCASSLGGGHHPYEQYFGPGTRLTVT.

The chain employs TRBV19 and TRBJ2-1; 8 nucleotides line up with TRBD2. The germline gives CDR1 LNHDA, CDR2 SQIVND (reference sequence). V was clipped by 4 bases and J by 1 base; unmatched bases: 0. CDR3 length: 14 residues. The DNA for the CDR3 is TGTGCCAGTAGTAGCGGGAGGTCCTACAATGAGCAGTTCTTC. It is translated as CASSSGRSYNEQFF.

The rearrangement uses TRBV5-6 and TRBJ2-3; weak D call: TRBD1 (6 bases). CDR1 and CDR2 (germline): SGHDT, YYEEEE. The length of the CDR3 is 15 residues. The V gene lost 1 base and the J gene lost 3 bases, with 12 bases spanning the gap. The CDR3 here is CASSLLGAQTDTQYF. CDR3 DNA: TGTGCCAGCAGCTTGCTGGGGGCGCAAACAGATACGCAGTATTTT.

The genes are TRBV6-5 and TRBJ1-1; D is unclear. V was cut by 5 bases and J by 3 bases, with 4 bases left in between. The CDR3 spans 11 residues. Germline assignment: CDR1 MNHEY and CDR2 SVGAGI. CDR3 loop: CASSQYTEAFF. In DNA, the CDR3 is TGTGCCAGCAGTCAGTACACTGAAGCTTTCTTT.

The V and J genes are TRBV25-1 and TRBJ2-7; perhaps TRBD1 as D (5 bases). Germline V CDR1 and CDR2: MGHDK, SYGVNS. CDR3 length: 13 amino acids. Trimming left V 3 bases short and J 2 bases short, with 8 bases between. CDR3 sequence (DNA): TGTGCCAGCAGTGAGCAGGGAACCTACGAGCAGTACTTC. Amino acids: CASSEQGTYEQYF.

The CDR3 sequence is CASMNPGQASYGYTF. The DNA of the CDR3 is TGTGCCAGCATGAACCCTGGACAAGCAAGCTATGGCTACACCTTC. The rearrangement links TRBV27 to TRBJ1-2, with a tentative D call TRBD1 (5 bases). The CDR3 is made up of 15 amino acids. Germline V gene data show CDR1 as MNHEY and CDR2 as SMNVEV (reference sequence). The V gene lost 7 bases and the J gene lost 4 bases, with 19 bases spanning the gap.

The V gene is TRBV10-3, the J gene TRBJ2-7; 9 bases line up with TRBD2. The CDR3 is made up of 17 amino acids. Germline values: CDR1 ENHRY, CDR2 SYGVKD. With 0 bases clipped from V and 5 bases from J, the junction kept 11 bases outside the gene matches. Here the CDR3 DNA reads TGTGCCATCAGTGAGTCTGTTGGGGTAGCGGGAGTAAACGAGCAGTACTTC. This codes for CAISESVGVAGVNEQYF.

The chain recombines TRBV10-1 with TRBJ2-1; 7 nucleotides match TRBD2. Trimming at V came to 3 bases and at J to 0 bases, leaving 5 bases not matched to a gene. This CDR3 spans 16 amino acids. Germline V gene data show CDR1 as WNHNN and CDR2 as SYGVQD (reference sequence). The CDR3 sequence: CASSDGGSSSYNEQFF. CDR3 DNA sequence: TGCGCCAGCAGTGACGGCGGGAGCAGCTCCTACAATGAGCAGTTCTTC.

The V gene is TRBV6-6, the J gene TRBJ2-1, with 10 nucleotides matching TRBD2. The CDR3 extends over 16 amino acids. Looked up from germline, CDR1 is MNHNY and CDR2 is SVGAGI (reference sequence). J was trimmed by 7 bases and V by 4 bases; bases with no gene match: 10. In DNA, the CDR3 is TGTGCCAGCAGTTTTACCCTAGCGGGAGCTTCTAATGAGCAGTTCTTC. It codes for CASSFTLAGASNEQFF.

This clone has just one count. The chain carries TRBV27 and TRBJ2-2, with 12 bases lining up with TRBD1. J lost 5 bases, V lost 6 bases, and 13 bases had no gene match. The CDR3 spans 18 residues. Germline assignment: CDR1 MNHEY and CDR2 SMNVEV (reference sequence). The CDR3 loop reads CASRSSGTGGRGTGELFF. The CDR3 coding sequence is TGTGCCAGCAGGTCTTCCGGGACAGGGGGCCGCGGGACCGGGGAGCTGTTTTTT.

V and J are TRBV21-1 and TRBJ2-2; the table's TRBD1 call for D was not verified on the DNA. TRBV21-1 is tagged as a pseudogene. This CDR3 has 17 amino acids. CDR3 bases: TGTGCCAGCAGCAAAGGGGGACAGGGGGTTAACACCGGGGAGCTGTTTTTT. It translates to CASSKGGQGVNTGELFF.

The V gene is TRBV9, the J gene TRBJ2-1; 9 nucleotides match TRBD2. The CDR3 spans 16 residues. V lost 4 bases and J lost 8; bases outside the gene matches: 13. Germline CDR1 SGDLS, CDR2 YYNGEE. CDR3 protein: CASSSQSSGRTDEQFF. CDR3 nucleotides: TGTGCCAGCAGCTCTCAATCAAGCGGGAGGACAGATGAGCAGTTCTTC.

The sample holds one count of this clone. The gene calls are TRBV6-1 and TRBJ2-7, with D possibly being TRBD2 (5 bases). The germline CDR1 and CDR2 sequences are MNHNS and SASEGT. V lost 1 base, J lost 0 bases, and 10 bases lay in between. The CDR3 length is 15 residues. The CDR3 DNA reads TGTGCCAGCAGTGAAGGGGTTAGCGCCTCCTACGAGCAGTACTTC. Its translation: CASSEGVSASYEQYF.

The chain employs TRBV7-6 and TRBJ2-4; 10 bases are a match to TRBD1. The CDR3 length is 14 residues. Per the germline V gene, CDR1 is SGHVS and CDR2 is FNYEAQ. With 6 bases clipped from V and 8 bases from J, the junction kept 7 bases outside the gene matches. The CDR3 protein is CASSPGQGLDIQYF. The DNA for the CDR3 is TGTGCCAGCAGTCCGGGACAGGGGTTGGACATTCAGTACTTC.

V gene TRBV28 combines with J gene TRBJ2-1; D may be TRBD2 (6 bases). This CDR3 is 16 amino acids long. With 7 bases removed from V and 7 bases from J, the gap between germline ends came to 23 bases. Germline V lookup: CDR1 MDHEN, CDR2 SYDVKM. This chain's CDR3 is CASISPHAGMGNEQFF. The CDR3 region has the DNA TGTGCCAGCATCTCCCCGCATGCGGGAATGGGAAATGAGCAGTTCTTC.